Listed below are T cell receptor beta chains from one sample, sequenced in a study of immune evolution from preneoplasia to lung adenocarcinoma. Here immunoSEQ multiplex PCR was the method, and the copy in TCRdb shows in-frame clones only, minus some. The sample has about 2,600 clones, about four fifths seen once. The source material was FFPE lung adenocarcinoma in situ tissue. Receptor source: a person aged 70 to 85 with lung adenocarcinoma. CDR3s include the opening cysteine and the closing phenylalanine or tryptophan. The order of the fields is D gene, J gene, V gene, CDR3 protein. D genes are given only for firm matches.

TRBD2 TRBJ2-7 TRBV6-5 CASSYSIAGVYEQYF
NA TRBJ1-1 TRBV5-8 CASSLAGSLDTEAFF
NA TRBJ2-1 TRBV7-9 CASSLDTVADNEQFF
TRBD2 TRBJ2-1 TRBV2 CASSEEDGRTDHEQFF
NA TRBJ1-5 TRBV30 CAWSVRGLQPQHF
NA TRBJ2-3 TRBV6-5 CASSYSGDTDTDTQYF
NA TRBJ2-5 TRBV20-1 CSAHSVTQYF
TRBD1 TRBJ2-1 TRBV5-6 CASSLETGGGNEQFF
NA TRBJ2-1 TRBV11-2 CASSLVSQKGGYEQFF
NA TRBJ2-1 TRBV11-1 CASSKRASEQFF
NA TRBJ1-1 TRBV2 CARKGRGWGTEAFF
TRBD1 TRBJ2-7 TRBV29-1 CSVTPGQGALAGAGEQYF
NA TRBJ1-1 TRBV6-5 CASSYFRDTEAFF
NA TRBJ2-2 TRBV27 CASSLVFTGELFF
NA TRBJ1-5 TRBV5-8 CASSTRAKNQPQHF
TRBD1 TRBJ1-5 TRBV6-1 CASSGTGSNQPQHF
NA TRBJ2-7 TRBV2 CASREGTATYEQYF
NA TRBJ2-3 TRBV6-5 CASSHPGPGQYF
NA TRBJ2-5 TRBV5-5 CASSLLTTRQETQYF
NA TRBJ2-7 TRBV29-1 CSVARGVNEQYF
NA TRBJ1-1 TRBV5-1 CASSLDPDGTEAFF
TRBD1 TRBJ2-7 TRBV7-9 CASSAPGQGYEQYF
NA TRBJ2-7 TRBV18 CASSLDFGEQYF
NA TRBJ1-5 TRBV9 CASSVEAGWGTGVWSNQPQHF
TRBD2 TRBJ2-7 TRBV7-6 CASSLGAGALYEQYF
NA TRBJ1-1 TRBV11-2 CASSSTLGTEAFF
NA TRBJ2-1 TRBV19 CASNSLYNEQFF
NA TRBJ2-7 TRBV10-3 CAISESRGRVNEQYF
NA TRBJ1-6 TRBV9 CASSGSAWGSPLHF
NA TRBJ2-7 TRBV28 CASRTFSSYEQYF
NA TRBJ2-3 TRBV5-1 CASSLWTAGGADTQYF
NA TRBJ1-3 TRBV27 CASRSSGNTIYF
TRBD2 TRBJ2-7 TRBV28 CASSNWTSGSPTYEQYF
NA TRBJ1-1 TRBV6-5 CASSRNLNLNTEAFF
TRBD1 TRBJ1-5 TRBV28 CASSPDRASQPQHF
TRBD1 TRBJ2-1 TRBV11-2 CASSLDRAHEQFF
TRBD1 TRBJ2-1 TRBV4-2 CASSQFDRGYGNEQFF
TRBD2 TRBJ2-7 TRBV27 CASSHFGGGVYEQYF
TRBD2 TRBJ2-7 TRBV6-1 CASRKLAGPSYEQYF
TRBD1 TRBJ1-1 TRBV30 CAWGRGRLDTEAFF
NA TRBJ1-5 TRBV18 CASSPPNRSQHF
NA TRBJ2-7 TRBV19 CASSRASLGWGEQYF
NA TRBJ1-5 TRBV9 CASSVQGNGPQHF
NA TRBJ2-7 TRBV5-6 CASSKQGGPAYEQYF
NA TRBJ2-4 TRBV4-2 CASSQERLYIQYF
NA TRBJ1-1 TRBV4-1 CASSQGQGNTEAFF
NA TRBJ1-3 TRBV11-3 CASSSLQDSGNTIYF
NA TRBJ1-1 TRBV18 CASSMQGNTEAFF
TRBD1 TRBJ1-5 TRBV28 CASILDRGGNQPQHF
TRBD1 TRBJ2-7 TRBV5-1 CASSPGTGGDEQYF
NA TRBJ2-1 TRBV30 CAWSEWESYNEQFF
NA TRBJ2-7 TRBV18 CASSPPSTGEQYF
TRBD2 TRBJ2-1 TRBV10-3 CAISDRASGLRDNEQFF
TRBD2 TRBJ2-3 TRBV15 CATTSGRTDTQYF
TRBD2 TRBJ2-1 TRBV28 CASSFTSGDNNEQFF